This T cell receptor (beta chain) came from a study of regulatory T cells in long-lasting Graves disease. Overall study findings and caveats: Peripheral blood, not thyroid tissue, was the sole material studied. Newly diagnosed disease favored TRBV20-1 and TRBJ2-1 over persistent disease.

Arm-PCR with iRepertoire HTBI primers amplified the CDR3 regions for these TCR beta libraries. Via MiXCR, TCRdb re-called the multiplex PCR reads, giving one row per CDR3 protein. The repertoire has some 470,000 distinct CDR3 sequences, about 22% of them found once; the top ten carry over 6%. J was trimmed by 0 bases and V by 4 bases; bases with no gene match: 5. The CDR3 runs to 15 residues. Per the germline V gene, CDR1 is SGHRS and CDR2 is YFSETQ. The time point denotes: persistent/refractory GD, antithyroid drugs over 5 years with positive TRAb. PBMC-derived RNA was used for the TCR library. The table lists this clonotype with many counts. Antigen unknown.

The receptor's source is a female donor with Graves disease. The rearrangement joins TRBV5-1 to TRBJ1-1; 8 nucleotides agree with TRBD1. Sequences were derived from peripheral blood mononuclear cells (PBMCs), sampled when the disease was refractory, from a patient treated with antithyroid drugs. CDR3 protein: CASSPQTGVNTEAFF. Written as DNA, the CDR3 is TGCGCCAGCAGCCCGCAGACAGGGGTGAACACTGAAGCTTTCTTT.